These 2 T cell receptor beta chains originate from one sample sequenced in a study of T cells in tuberculosis. Time point reported: new active TB diagnosis, blood taken before or within 7 days of starting treatment. Method: immunoSEQ multiplex PCR; TCRdb's copy keeps in-frame clones and lacks some. The sample has about 22,000 clones, about 85% seen once; the top ten hold 15%. The material sequenced was PBMCs, taken at tuberculosis diagnosis. The receptors come from an adult with tuberculosis.

V is TRBV7-8 and J is TRBJ2-7; D perhaps matches TRBD2 (6 bases). This CDR3 spans 13 amino acids. CDR1 and CDR2 from the germline V gene are SGHVS and FQNEAQ. Trimming removed 4 bases at V and 5 bases at J, with 12 bases between. The CDR3 region has the DNA TGTGCCAGCAGCTCGATCAGGGAGGACGAGCAGTACTTC. It yields the protein CASSSIREDEQYF.

The CDR3 nucleotides are TGTGCCAGTAGTCCCTCGACTAGCGGGATAAATTTAGGGTTCTTC. Encoded protein: CASSPSTSGINLGFF. This rearrangement joins TRBV19 to TRBJ2-1; 11 bases align to TRBD2. Germline V gene lookup returns CDR1 LNHDA and CDR2 SQIVND (reference sequence). The ends lost 5 bases at V and 15 bases at J; junction bases unmatched: 15. This CDR3 is built from 15 residues.